The source of this T cell receptor (beta chain) is a study of blood T cells in healthy people across ages. Primers used in a second PCR of roughly 7 to 11 cycles were a sample-barcoded 5' primer and a J-beta primer mix. TCRdb reprocessed the 5' RACE reads via MiXCR and lists one record per CDR3 protein. The repertoire holds some 1.5 million distinct CDR3 sequences, with approximately 39% as singletons. This clonotype was seen a few times. The CDR3 sequence is 15 residues long. Trimming pared 1 base from V and 8 bases from J, leaving 12 bases between. Per germline, CDR1 SGHTA and CDR2 FQGNSA. The rearrangement links TRBV7-2 to TRBJ1-6; D is perhaps TRBD1 (5 bases). The sequence was obtained from a woman aged 18-29 years in good health. Sequences were obtained from blood. The CDR3 DNA sequence: TGTGCCAGCAGCTTAGTTAAGGGGTGGGATTCACCCCTCCACTTT. This gives the protein CASSLVKGWDSPLHF.